This TCR beta chain is from a study of CXCR3-negative and CXCR3-positive naive CD8 T cells. The TRB libraries of cDNA were built by UMI-labeled 5' RACE. From the 5' RACE reads, TCRdb lists one entry per CDR3 protein and no DNA. The sample table sets out some 150,000 distinct CDR3 sequences. Whole-study findings and limits: The TRB CDR3s that CXCR3-positive naive cells carried were more hydrophobic than those of CXCR3-negative naive cells. The majority of assays used fresh PBMCs, and CXCR3 expression partially decreased after cryopreservation. For memory CD8+ cells diversity was much lower, but both naive subsets had comparably high diversity.

The CDR3 consists of 15 residues. Concerning this clonotype itself: Its antigen is not identified.

V gene TRBV12-3 or TRBV12-4 combines with J gene TRBJ2-1; the TRBD1 assignment by TCRdb is unverifiable without DNA. This clonotype originated in a human donor in good health. Some clones in this sample may be carry-over from other donors' samples. The sample taken for sequencing was naive CXCR3+ CD8+ T cells from blood. The subset denotes: CD45RO-CCR7+CD27+CD95- naive CD8+ T cells expressing CXCR3 (TNR3+). The CDR3 region is CASSRTGVHYNEQFF.